This T cell receptor (beta chain) comes out of a study of blood T cell repertoires in COVID-19 (TCRdb year 2020). With regard to the full study: Samples from collaborators originated in the United States, Italy and Spain and spanned both the acute and convalescent phases of COVID-19. The prospective study material was composed of cDNA or gDNA derived from T cells, B-cell-depleted T cells, or PBMCs. Deeply sampled blood TCRbeta repertoires from subjects exposed to, actively infected with, or recovered from COVID-19 were included in the dataset. The repertoires were released in a freely available public database meant as a resource for research on the immune response to SARS-CoV-2. The samples were drawn from the first 160 participants of the ongoing ImmuneRACE study and from some 1,300 subjects provided by 6 global collaborators. Sample metadata almost always included a de-identified subject ID, COVID-19 status, age in years and sex. Where available, HLA class I and class II types were obtained from metadata supplied by the sample provider rather than from assay-based typing. General findings and caveats noted by the study authors: The quantity of clinical and demographic metadata differed by source and by participant and was supplied without curation.

With respect to this clone: Its target antigen remains unknown. Base-call qualities are not available, and no considerably larger clone is one nucleotide away.

TCRbeta CDR3 regions were amplified from genomic DNA using the immunoSEQ Assay, a bias-controlled multiplex PCR. The authors' analysis ran thus. The number of nucleated cells in each sample was estimated by amplification of reference gene primers within the assay. To quantify the absolute abundance of each unique TCRbeta CDR3 rearrangement, sequence reads were collapsed and filtered. For each sample, productive Simpson clonality was calculated as the square root of Simpson's diversity index across productive rearrangements. TCRdb provides this immuneACCESS table in a form limited to in-frame rearrangements. Some clones are lacking; in checked studies, under half of them reflect an unresolved V gene, and why the rest are absent is not known. The DNA gave D and trimming, while V, J and clone size come from that table. Present in this sample are some 300,000 clones, approximately 86% of which were seen just once. The top ten hold 2% to 3% of the sample.

CDR1 and CDR2 are drawn from the germline V gene (reference sequence): DFQATT, SNEGSKA. Taken from cysteine to phenylalanine, the CDR3 has 11 residues. Of all the DNA, just the CDR3 is kept, 33 bases in frame from base 1. Each collaborating institution followed its own protocols to collect whole blood in K2EDTA tubes. For TCRbeta analysis, collaborators shipped samples as frozen whole blood, isolated PBMCs, or DNA extracted from either of those sample types. Sequenced sample: peripheral blood. This TCR came from a man aged 18 to 29 with active or convalescent COVID-19. This chain joins TRBV20-1 to TRBJ2-7, with no confident D gene call. The DNA is TGCAGCGCAGCCCCGGGTTACGAGCAGTACTTC. Its coded protein is CSAAPGYEQYF.